This entry describes one T cell receptor (beta chain). The data were taken from a study of blood T cell repertoires in COVID-19. Whole-study context: COVID-19 samples collected from the United States, Italy and Spain covered acute and convalescent phases. T cells, B-cell-depleted T cells, or PBMCs provided the cDNA or gDNA that served as material.

Original methodology: Nucleated cell counts were estimated from reference gene primer amplification. Assay: immunoSEQ multiplex PCR; the TCRdb copy retains only in-frame clones and omits some. V and J calls plus clone size are reproduced from that table; the DNA served to infer D and trimming. The sample has 250,000 to 300,000 clones, approximately 91% seen once. CDR1 and CDR2 (germline): MNHEY, SMNVEV (reference sequence). The CDR3 consists of 12 residues. V was cut by 4 bases and J by 6 bases, with 4 bases left in between. This receptor was obtained from a man aged 45-65 years with acute or convalescent COVID-19. Specimen: peripheral blood. The rearrangement uses TRBV27 and TRBJ1-6; D is uncertain. CDR3 amino acids: CASSYSNSPLHF. The CDR3 DNA is TGTGCCAGCAGTTACAGTAATTCACCCCTCCACTTT.